The 16 T cell receptor beta chains below were found in one sample sequenced in a study of patients and donors after allogeneic stem cell transplantation. Via MiXCR, TCRdb re-called the RT-PCR reads, giving one row per CDR3 protein. The sample includes almost 90,000 distinct CDR3 sequences, roughly 5.2% of them seen just once. Input material: blood, either unsorted or a sorted T cell fraction (not recorded which). The receptors were sampled from a human donor who was either an allogeneic HSCT recipient or a stem cell or donor lymphocyte infusion donor (not recorded which). It is not recorded whose cells these are; they may come from a transplant donor.

This clonotype was picked up a small number of times. The J gene is TRBJ2-2, the V gene TRBV2; maybe TRBD1 (5 bases). V lost 4 bases, J lost 7 bases, and 16 bases lay in between. This CDR3 is built from 15 residues. Germline CDR1 reads SNHLY; CDR2 reads FYNNEI. The CDR3 DNA follows: TGTGCCAGCAGTGGGCAGGGCTTTAAAAGCGGGGAGCTGTTTTTT. It codes for CASSGQGFKSGELFF.

The CDR3 region has the DNA TGTGCCAGCAGCCAAGTTGAGGTTTTTAGCTATGGCTACACCTTC. Its protein product is CASSQVEVFSYGYTF. This chain uses TRBV4-2 with TRBJ1-2, with D hard to call. In germline, CDR1 is LGHNA, CDR2 YNFKEQ. V was pared by 1 base and J by 4 bases, with 13 bases between. The CDR3 has 15 amino acids.

In this sample, this clonotype turned up many times. The genes are TRBV28 and TRBJ2-1; 13 bases match TRBD2. The V gene end was trimmed by 3 bases and the J gene end by 7 bases; junction bases not matched to a gene: 6. The CDR3 contains 16 residues. Germline V gene data show CDR1 as MDHEN and CDR2 as SYDVKM. CDR3 sequence reads: CASSFALAGGPNEQFF. The CDR3, as DNA: TGTGCCAGCAGTTTCGCACTAGCGGGGGGGCCGAATGAGCAGTTCTTC.

There are many counts of this clonotype. This chain uses TRBV27 with TRBJ1-2, with TRBD1 matching over 8 bases. This CDR3 comprises 14 residues. Germline CDR1 is MNHEY and CDR2 is SMNVEV (reference sequence). The ends lost 2 bases at V and 13 bases at J; junction bases unmatched: 12. The CDR3, as DNA: TGTGCCAGCAGTTTAGGCAGGGGGCTCTCCGCTCTCACCTTC. As protein: CASSLGRGLSALTF.

This clonotype was counted at least ten times. CDR3 nucleotide sequence: TGCAGTGCCCCACGGAGGGGTCCAGATACGCAGTATTTT. It is translated as CSAPRRGPDTQYF. The chain couples TRBV20-1 to TRBJ2-3; D is possibly TRBD2 (6 bases). This CDR3 contains 13 residues. Germline V CDR1 and CDR2: DFQATT, SNEGSKA (reference sequence). The V gene lost 6 bases and the J gene lost 4 bases, with 14 bases spanning the gap.

Ten or more counts support this clonotype. The V call is TRBV7-2, the J call TRBJ2-3, with 7 bases lining up with TRBD2. The CDR3 is 16 amino acids. The V segment lost 0 bases and the J segment 4 bases; nucleotides outside the gene matches: 7. The germline V gene encodes CDR1 SGHTA and CDR2 FQGNSA. CDR3 sequence: CASSLAGAGWADTQYF. The CDR3 DNA follows: TGTGCCAGCAGCTTAGCGGGAGCGGGGTGGGCAGATACGCAGTATTTT. The entire variable domain, with the rest obtained from reference TRBV7-2 and TRBJ2-3, is as follows: GAGVSQSPSNKVTEKGKDVELRCDPISGHTALYWYRQSLGQGLEFLIYFQGNSAPDKSGLPSDRFSAERTGGSVSTLTIQRTQQEDSAVYLCASSLAGAGWADTQYFGPGTRLTVL.

This clonotype was counted ten times or more. The V gene is TRBV3-1, the J gene TRBJ2-5, with D possibly matching TRBD1 (5 bases). Germline V CDR1 and CDR2: LGHDT, YNNKEL (reference sequence). There are 12 residues in the CDR3. V was cut by 8 bases and J by 1 base, with 8 bases left in between. The CDR3 DNA follows: TGTGCCAGCCTAGGGGTCCAAGAGACCCAGTACTTC. Translation gives CASLGVQETQYF.

V gene TRBV3-1 combines with J gene TRBJ2-5; the D gene could be TRBD1 or TRBD2 (5 bases each). This CDR3 spans 15 amino acids. V was shortened by 4 bases and J by 5 bases, with 17 bases between the two germline ends. Germline CDR1 is LGHDT and CDR2 is YNNKEL (reference sequence). CDR3: CASSPLQAGSETQYF. DNA for the CDR3: TGTGCCAGCAGCCCGCTACAGGCGGGCTCGGAGACCCAGTACTTC.

This clonotype was seen repeatedly, ten times or more. This chain uses TRBV9 with TRBJ2-1; D is perhaps TRBD2 (6 bases). The V gene's germline CDR1 is SGDLS and CDR2 YYNGEE. This CDR3 has 15 residues. Deletions cut 4 bases from V and 7 bases from J, with 18 bases between. CDR3 nucleotide sequence: TGTGCCAGCAGCCTGGGACTCACATCAAGGAATGAGCAGTTCTTC. Protein: CASSLGLTSRNEQFF.

Ten or more counts support this clonotype. This chain links TRBV5-1 with TRBJ1-1, with a weak D call TRBD1 (5 bases). CDR1 is SGHRS and CDR2 is YFSETQ in the germline V gene. Trimming shortened V by 4 bases and J by 11 bases, and 18 bases separated the two germline ends. This CDR3 is 13 amino acids long. The CDR3: CASSRDFFSGAFF. The CDR3 coding sequence is TGCGCCAGCAGCAGGGACTTTTTCAGCGGGGCTTTCTTT.

This chain links TRBV28 with TRBJ1-2, with D maybe TRBD1 (6 bases). Trimming shortened V by 8 bases and J by 8 bases, and 18 bases separated the two germline ends. The CDR3 sequence is 13 residues long. Germline loops: CDR1 MDHEN, CDR2 SYDVKM. Here the CDR3 DNA reads TGTGCCAGCCGCTCTGGGGGAGACAGGGGCTACACCTTC. Its translation is CASRSGGDRGYTF.

This clonotype was detected many times. CDR3 residues: CSARDPTSGSFYEQYF. DNA for the CDR3: TGCAGTGCTAGAGACCCGACTAGCGGGAGTTTTTACGAGCAGTACTTC. V usage is TRBV20-1 and J usage is TRBJ2-7; TRBD2 aligns across 12 bases. V was pared by 0 bases and J by 4 bases, with 7 bases of the junction left unmatched. The CDR3 is 16 residues long. Germline values: CDR1 DFQATT, CDR2 SNEGSKA (reference sequence).

In its sample, this clonotype was seen a few times. This sequence joins TRBV4-1 and TRBJ1-5; maybe TRBD1 (6 bases). Germline CDR1 MGHRA, CDR2 YSYEKL. The ends were cut back, 1 base at V and 3 bases at J, with 19 bases in the middle. The CDR3 extends over 18 amino acids. CDR3 sequence: CASSQGRGNRVDNQPQHF. CDR3 DNA: TGCGCCAGCAGCCAAGGAAGGGGCAACAGGGTGGACAATCAGCCCCAGCATTTT.

This clonotype has a count of ten or more. V is TRBV4-1 and J is TRBJ1-1; no definite D call. Germline CDR1 MGHRA, CDR2 YSYEKL. The CDR3 is 15 residues long. Trimming took 1 base from V and 5 from J, leaving 14 bases between them. The DNA of the CDR3 is TGCGCCAGCAGCCAAGTTCTGACACGAACAACTGAAGCTTTCTTT. Translated: CASSQVLTRTTEAFF.

The sample holds many counts of this clonotype. V gene TRBV9 combines with J gene TRBJ2-3; 7 bases are shared with TRBD2. Germline values: CDR1 SGDLS, CDR2 YYNGEE. The CDR3 is 16 residues long. V gave up 0 bases and J gave up 2 bases; unmatched junction bases: 6. CDR3 in DNA: TGTGCCAGCAGCGTAGAGGCTAGCGGATACACAGATACGCAGTATTTT. This gives the protein CASSVEASGYTDTQYF. The whole variable domain, remainder taken from reference TRBV9 and TRBJ2-3, is DSGVTQTPKHLITATGQRVTLRCSPRSGDLSVYWYQQSLDQGLQFLIQYYNGEERAKGNILERFSAQQFPDLHSELNLSSLELGDSALYFCASSVEASGYTDTQYFGPGTRLTVL.

This clonotype was recorded many times. This rearrangement joins TRBV13 to TRBJ2-7; D is ambiguous. V was trimmed by 5 bases and J by 3 bases, leaving 14 bases between them. Germline loops: CDR1 PRHDT, CDR2 FYEKMQ (reference sequence). This CDR3 region has 14 residues. CDR3 amino acids: CASSGRGRYYEQYF. The CDR3 nucleotides are TGTGCCAGCAGCGGGCGAGGCAGGTACTACGAGCAGTACTTC.